Reported below is one TCR beta chain. Its antigen is not identified. The entry originates in a study of T cells in Graves' hyperthyroidism and ophthalmopathy. On the study more broadly: Peripheral blood was taken when the disease was first diagnosed, before any treatment began.

Study conclusions and caveats: In simple terms, a model built on 13 V-J features told ophthalmopathy apart from stable hyperthyroidism. In the blood, most expanded thyroid clonotypes above 0.001 appeared as well. Ophthalmopathy was identified by the model a median approximately six months ahead of onset.

RNA transcripts yielded amplified TCR beta CDR3 regions. The TCR CDR3 first-round RT-PCR relied on the HTBI primer set. TCRdb re-derived calls from the multiplex PCR reads in MiXCR, one entry per CDR3 protein. The sample lists some 300,000 distinct CDR3 sequences; approximately 18% were seen once. Germline CDR1 GTSNPN, CDR2 SVGIG (reference sequence). This CDR3 comprises 16 residues. Trimming left V 0 bases short and J 2 bases short, with 15 bases between. This receptor was taken from a man in his fifties with Graves' ophthalmopathy. The J gene is TRBJ2-3, the V gene TRBV30, with TRBD2 as a possible D gene (7 bases). Sequenced: blood. CDR3 residues: CAWSVGGPRSTDTQYF. The CDR3 DNA sequence: TGTGCCTGGAGTGTCGGGGGGCCCCGGTCCACAGATACGCAGTATTTT.